This T cell receptor (beta chain) was captured by sequencing in a study of T cell responses to AZD1222 COVID-19 vaccine (dated by TCRdb to the early 2020s). Study-wide context: TCR sequencing covered roughly 230 trial participants: 200 to 220 given two doses of AZD1222 and 26 given two doses of MenACWY control vaccine. Trial participants were enrolled by age into 18-55, 56-69 and 70-plus year subgroups, with approximately 150, 28 and 58 TCR-sequenced participants respectively.

V and J lose 5 bases and 8 bases, and a span of 12 bases separates them. CDR3 length: 12 amino acids, cysteine to phenylalanine. The kept DNA is CDR3 alone, 36 bases in frame from the first base. The time point label on this specimen signifies: baseline before first vaccination. The treatment or condition tag for this specimen amounts to: meningococcal conjugate vaccine given as trial control. Vaccinee samples were obtained from the UK trials COV001 and COV002, which included a single-blind randomized controlled phase 2/3 trial of AZD1222 (ChAdOx1 nCoV-19) in healthy adults. Trial participant PBMC samples were collected at day 0 and day 28 after the second dose for TCRbeta chain sequencing. The CDR3 regions of human TCRbeta chains were analyzed by immunosequencing. As for the authors' bioinformatics: TCRs in the repertoires were compared against a reference library of SARS-CoV-2-specific TCRs that had been generated with the MIRA antigen-specificity platform. Breadth meant the fraction of unique TCRs that were SARS-CoV-2-associated, whereas depth meant the fraction of total T cells that were SARS-CoV-2-associated. Using the MIRA data, each spike-specific TCR was mapped to the spike region that the TCR reacts to and placed in a CD4 or CD8 class. Log10-transformed breadth and depth values were compared by one-way ANOVA with Sidak's multiple comparisons tests. Sourced from immuneACCESS, this table was stored by TCRdb with only in-frame sequences that have V and J called. A share of the clones is absent; for the studies checked, an unresolved V gene accounts for under half, and the remainder has no known explanation. Clone size and V and J calls were adopted from that table, with D and trimming inferred from the DNA. This sample has approximately 100,000 clones in its table, and roughly 86% of those were observed once. The ten most abundant clones make up about 13% of the sample.

General conclusions and limits of the study: After two AZD1222 doses, both the breadth and the depth of spike-specific TCRs were significantly higher than at day 0 and than in MenACWY recipients. Only six AZD1222 recipients were SARS-CoV-2 seropositive at baseline, limiting conclusions about previously exposed vaccinees. In the small 56-69-year group, the increase in depth fell short of significance, most likely because of low power. Nearly half of unique spike-specific TCRs reportedly recognized epitopes outside regions mutated in the B.1.351 and B.1.1.7 variants. Participants were mostly white British and included more females than males, and it was suggested by the authors that clonal diversity may have been underestimated. The vaccine-associated CD4 TCRs covered the entire spike protein, and the dominant responses fell in regions 160-218 and 743-854. Because no day 14 peak-response samples were available, repertoires were characterized only after the peak T cell response.

With respect to this clone: Its antigen is unknown. No base-level quality is on record; no much larger clone is a single base apart.

Sequences were derived from peripheral blood, sampled on day 0 of MenACWY control vaccination. This receptor was obtained from an adult in good health. The V and J segments used are TRBV12-3 or TRBV12-4 and TRBJ1-1; no D gene is confidently identified. This receptor has the CDR3 CASSPAQTEAFF. The bases read TGTGCCAGCAGTCCAGCCCAGACCGAAGCTTTCTTT.